The clone carrying this T cell receptor (beta chain) was counted at least ten times. Its antigen remains unidentified. This entry comes from a study of molecular identifiers for immune sequencing clone quantification. Study findings and constraints: One million naive cells reportedly did not prevent detection of spiked Jurkat TCR RNA from one cell.

Sorting was used to obtain naive CD8 T cells (CD8+CD4-CCR7+CD45RA+). The germline gives CDR1 SGHAT, CDR2 FQNNGV. Trimming pared 1 base from V and 2 bases from J, leaving 7 bases between. The CDR3 contains 14 residues. TCRdb re-called the PCR reads with MiXCR, one entry per CDR3 protein. The data contain about 65,000 distinct CDR3 sequences, around 20% of them seen just once; the ten biggest clones take up under 2%. V usage is TRBV11-2 and J usage is TRBJ2-3; D not resolved. Sequencing was performed on naive CD8+ T cells from blood, with Jurkat cell RNA spiked in. Subset specified: FACS-sorted CD8+CD4-CCR7+CD45RA+ naive T cells. The receptor was derived from a human donor in good health. Some libraries in this study had Jurkat cell RNA spiked in. CDR3 protein: CASSLGLSTDTQYF. The DNA of the CDR3 is TGTGCCAGCAGCTTAGGGCTGTCCACAGATACGCAGTATTTT.